The clone carrying this T cell receptor beta chain was observed many times. Germline CDR1 is SGHTA and CDR2 is FQGNSA. This CDR3 has 14 residues. Deletions cut 5 bases from V and 8 bases from J, with 17 bases between. The sample belongs to a study of early T cells in non-severe SARS-CoV-2 infection. Study-level background: Sequencing input comprised bulk RNA from unsorted whole blood; chain pairing was not available.

Unique molecular identifiers were attached to individual cDNA molecules. Each CDR3 protein is one row after TCRdb ran MiXCR on the 5' RACE reads. The profile shows around 29,000 distinct CDR3 sequences, roughly a tenth of them singletons. Sequencing used whole blood. This TCR was sampled from an adult who was a healthcare worker with PCR-confirmed SARS-CoV-2 infection or an uninfected control (not recorded which). The chain is built from TRBV7-2 and TRBJ2-3; D call uncertain. The CDR3 spells CASSPPLSRVTQYF. In DNA, the CDR3 is TGTGCCAGCAGCCCCCCCCTCTCAAGGGTTACGCAGTATTTT.